The sample holds a few counts of the clone carrying this T cell receptor beta chain. Antigen: not known. The entry originates in a study of T cell responses to AZD1222 COVID-19 vaccine. Study-wide points: Reportedly, close to half of spike-specific TCRs are directed against unmutated variant regions.

Germline V CDR1 and CDR2: SEHNR, FQNEAQ (reference sequence). The CDR3 sequence is 14 residues long. V shed 3 bases and J 5 bases; nucleotides not matched to a gene: 4. Profiling relied on immunoSEQ multiplex PCR, and the TCRdb table lists in-frame clones only, not all of them. The repertoire holds around 58,000 clones, with 80% to 90% as singletons. This clonotype was sampled from an adult in good health. This chain connects TRBV7-9 to TRBJ2-1, with TRBD1 identical over 7 bases. Sequenced here: peripheral blood, sampled on day 0 of AZD1222 vaccination. The CDR3 DNA is TGTGCCAGCAGCTTGGGACAGCGCGACAATGAGCAGTTCTTC. It specifies CASSLGQRDNEQFF.